The present TCR beta chain was sequenced within a study of PD-L1 blockade in urothelial cancer. Study summary: Patients took up atezolizumab at some point between 2014 and 2015 at 1,200 mg intravenously every 3 weeks. The study, taken as a whole, reports: Patients who had durable benefit saw their tumor-associated blood clones expand more at 3 weeks.

CDR3 length equals 13 residues. CDR1 and CDR2 from the germline V gene are MNHEY and SVGAGI. Trimming removed 5 bases from V and 4 bases from J, with 11 bases in between. With respect to this clone: Its cognate antigen is unknown.

What went into each PCR as a spike was synthetic TCR analog templates. Data came from immunoSEQ multiplex PCR; TCRdb stores just in-frame clones and leaves some out. The table includes 30,000 to 40,000 clones, 82% detected once. The time point denotes: pretreatment peripheral blood. The sample in question was PBMCs, obtained around atezolizumab (anti-PD-L1) treatment. The clonotype was recovered from a man in his sixties with urothelial cancer. V and J are TRBV6-5 and TRBJ1-2; D is uncertain. The CDR3 loop reads CASSGQMGYGYTF. In DNA form, the CDR3 reads TGTGCCAGCAGTGGGCAGATGGGCTATGGCTACACCTTC.